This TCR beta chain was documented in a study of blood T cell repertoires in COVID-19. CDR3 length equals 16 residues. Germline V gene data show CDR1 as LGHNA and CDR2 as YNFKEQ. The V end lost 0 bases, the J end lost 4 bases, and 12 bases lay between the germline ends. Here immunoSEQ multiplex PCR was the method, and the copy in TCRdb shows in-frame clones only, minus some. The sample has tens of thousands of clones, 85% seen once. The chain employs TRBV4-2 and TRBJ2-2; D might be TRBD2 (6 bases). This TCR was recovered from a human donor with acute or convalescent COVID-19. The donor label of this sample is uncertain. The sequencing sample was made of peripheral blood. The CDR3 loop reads CASSQEGGTVTGELFF. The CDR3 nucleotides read TGTGCCAGCAGCCAAGAAGGCGGGACGGTCACCGGGGAGCTGTTTTTT.